This T cell receptor beta chain is from a study of shared clonotypes between healthy human individuals. At the level of the study: Per donor, three plates held CD4 naive cells, three held CD4 memory, two held CD8 naive and one held CD8 memory. Findings and limits, study-wide: Clonotypes which were not shared had lower generation probabilities than clonotypes that all four donors shared. Generally, naive subsets (rather than memory subsets) showed larger estimated richness. Sequencing depth was a factor that was expected to affect clonotype sharing among donors.

Clones were read by immunoSEQ multiplex PCR, and TCRdb kept only the in-frame ones, dropping some. The data show 2 million to 2.5 million clones, around 95% seen once. Concerning this clone itself: Its matching antigen is unknown.

The germline gives CDR1 LGHNA, CDR2 YNFKEQ. The V segment lost 2 bases and the J segment 9 bases; nucleotides outside the gene matches: 9. The CDR3 sequence is 16 residues long. The sample comprised naive CD4+ T cells sorted from blood. Subset: CD45RA+ positively selected. The sequence was obtained from a man aged 18 to 30 in good health. V is TRBV4-2 and J is TRBJ1-6; 8 bases align to TRBD1. The CDR3 protein is CASSQLGAGGSSPLHF. CDR3 DNA sequence: TGTGCCAGCAGCCAACTTGGGGCAGGGGGCTCTTCACCCCTCCACTTT.